The sequence of this TCR beta chain was determined in a study of shared clonotypes between healthy human individuals. Study background: Aged between 18 and 49, the donors were two women and three men.

The germline CDR1 and CDR2 sequences are SEHNR and FQNEAQ (reference sequence). The length of the CDR3 is 14 residues. V lost 3 bases and J lost 7, with 13 bases in between. Findings of the study overall: In a few donors, around 5% of naive CD4 clonotypes appeared in common. The genetic and exposure-history diversity represented was limited by few donors.

Donors comprised only Caucasian adults living in Nashville, Tennessee. A word on this clone: Its specificity is unknown.

Generated by immunoSEQ multiplex PCR, the TCRdb table keeps only in-frame clones and is missing some. The table lists roughly 1,100,000 clones, around 76% of them singletons. The rearrangement links TRBV7-9 to TRBJ1-5; maybe TRBD1 (5 bases). The TCR sequence derives from a man aged 18 to 29 in good health. The sequencing sample was made of memory CD4+ T cells sorted from blood. Subset indicated: CD45RA-negative fraction. The CDR3 region has the DNA TGTGCCAGCAGCTTGGGGGGAGTGGGACAGCCCCAGCATTTT. This translates into CASSLGGVGQPQHF. The variable domain in full, completed from reference TRBV7-9 and TRBJ1-5, reads DTGVSQNPRHKITKRGQNVTFRCDPISEHNRLYWYRQTLGQGPEFLTYFQNEAQLEKSRLLSDRFSAERPKGSFSTLEIQRTEQGDSAMYLCASSLGGVGQPQHFGDGTRLSIL.